These 5 T cell receptor beta chains were all obtained from the same sample, sequenced in a study of blood T cell repertoires in COVID-19. Libraries were prepared by immunoSEQ multiplex PCR; TCRdb keeps only in-frame clonotypes and omits some of them. The sample holds more than 200,000 clones, approximately 86% seen once. Source material: peripheral blood. All receptors come from a woman aged 55-70 years with COVID-19, enrolled during active disease.

The chain combines TRBV28 with TRBJ2-3; TRBD2 aligns across 7 bases. The CDR3 is made up of 15 amino acids. The V and J ends lost 5 bases and 7 bases, in that order; junction bases with no gene match: 12. CDR1 is MDHEN, CDR2 SYDVKM, per germline. The CDR3: CASSPPGTIRHTQYF. CDR3 bases: TGTGCCAGCAGTCCCCCTGGGACTATCAGGCATACGCAGTATTTT. Looking up the rest from reference TRBV28 and TRBJ2-3 gives the full variable domain: DVKVTQSSRYLVKRTGEKVFLECVQDMDHENMFWYRQDPGLGLRLIYFSYDVKMKEKGDIPEGYSVSREKKERFSLILESASTNQTSMYLCASSPPGTIRHTQYFGPGTRLTVL.

This sequence joins TRBV3-1 (or the pseudogene TRBV3-2) and TRBJ2-7, with a weak D call TRBD1 (7 bases). Per the germline V gene, CDR1 is LGHDT and CDR2 is YNNKEL (reference sequence). V lost 0 bases and J 6 bases, leaving 18 bases between the germline ends. The CDR3 length is 16 residues. In DNA form, the CDR3 reads TGTGCCAGCAGCCAAGAGGTTGGCAGGGGGACTTCCGAGCAGTACTTC. Residues: CASSQEVGRGTSEQYF.

The V gene is TRBV30, the J gene TRBJ2-5; D gene uncertain. The V gene's germline CDR1 is GTSNPN and CDR2 SVGIG (reference sequence). The CDR3 has 12 residues. The V gene lost 3 bases and the J gene lost 1 base, with 6 bases spanning the gap. This CDR3 reads CAWRRSQETQYF. As DNA, the CDR3 is TGTGCCTGGAGGAGGAGCCAAGAGACCCAGTACTTC.

The rearrangement joins TRBV5-4 to TRBJ2-7; a weak D match, TRBD2 (6 bases). This CDR3 is built from 15 residues. Trimming pared 0 bases from V and 1 base from J, leaving 11 bases between. Germline values: CDR1 SGHNT, CDR2 YYREEE (reference sequence). The DNA for the CDR3 is TGTGCCAGCAGCTTGGCCGGTAGCGGATCCTACGAGCAGTACTTC. It codes for CASSLAGSGSYEQYF.

The J gene is TRBJ2-6, the V gene TRBV18, with D possibly matching TRBD1 (6 bases). The CDR3 is 18 amino acids. From germline, CDR1 is KGHSH and CDR2 LQKENI. Trimming left V 3 bases short and J 0 bases short, with 15 bases between. The CDR3 protein is CASSPRAGATSGANVLTF. As DNA, the CDR3 is TGTGCCAGCTCACCTCGCGCAGGGGCGACCTCTGGGGCCAACGTCCTGACTTTC. Supplemented by reference TRBV18 and TRBJ2-6, the full variable domain reads NAGVMQNPRHLVRRRGQEARLRCSPMKGHSHVYWYRQLPEEGLKFMVYLQKENIIDESGMPKERFSAEFPKEGPSILRIQQVVRGDSAAYFCASSPRAGATSGANVLTFGAGSRLTVL.